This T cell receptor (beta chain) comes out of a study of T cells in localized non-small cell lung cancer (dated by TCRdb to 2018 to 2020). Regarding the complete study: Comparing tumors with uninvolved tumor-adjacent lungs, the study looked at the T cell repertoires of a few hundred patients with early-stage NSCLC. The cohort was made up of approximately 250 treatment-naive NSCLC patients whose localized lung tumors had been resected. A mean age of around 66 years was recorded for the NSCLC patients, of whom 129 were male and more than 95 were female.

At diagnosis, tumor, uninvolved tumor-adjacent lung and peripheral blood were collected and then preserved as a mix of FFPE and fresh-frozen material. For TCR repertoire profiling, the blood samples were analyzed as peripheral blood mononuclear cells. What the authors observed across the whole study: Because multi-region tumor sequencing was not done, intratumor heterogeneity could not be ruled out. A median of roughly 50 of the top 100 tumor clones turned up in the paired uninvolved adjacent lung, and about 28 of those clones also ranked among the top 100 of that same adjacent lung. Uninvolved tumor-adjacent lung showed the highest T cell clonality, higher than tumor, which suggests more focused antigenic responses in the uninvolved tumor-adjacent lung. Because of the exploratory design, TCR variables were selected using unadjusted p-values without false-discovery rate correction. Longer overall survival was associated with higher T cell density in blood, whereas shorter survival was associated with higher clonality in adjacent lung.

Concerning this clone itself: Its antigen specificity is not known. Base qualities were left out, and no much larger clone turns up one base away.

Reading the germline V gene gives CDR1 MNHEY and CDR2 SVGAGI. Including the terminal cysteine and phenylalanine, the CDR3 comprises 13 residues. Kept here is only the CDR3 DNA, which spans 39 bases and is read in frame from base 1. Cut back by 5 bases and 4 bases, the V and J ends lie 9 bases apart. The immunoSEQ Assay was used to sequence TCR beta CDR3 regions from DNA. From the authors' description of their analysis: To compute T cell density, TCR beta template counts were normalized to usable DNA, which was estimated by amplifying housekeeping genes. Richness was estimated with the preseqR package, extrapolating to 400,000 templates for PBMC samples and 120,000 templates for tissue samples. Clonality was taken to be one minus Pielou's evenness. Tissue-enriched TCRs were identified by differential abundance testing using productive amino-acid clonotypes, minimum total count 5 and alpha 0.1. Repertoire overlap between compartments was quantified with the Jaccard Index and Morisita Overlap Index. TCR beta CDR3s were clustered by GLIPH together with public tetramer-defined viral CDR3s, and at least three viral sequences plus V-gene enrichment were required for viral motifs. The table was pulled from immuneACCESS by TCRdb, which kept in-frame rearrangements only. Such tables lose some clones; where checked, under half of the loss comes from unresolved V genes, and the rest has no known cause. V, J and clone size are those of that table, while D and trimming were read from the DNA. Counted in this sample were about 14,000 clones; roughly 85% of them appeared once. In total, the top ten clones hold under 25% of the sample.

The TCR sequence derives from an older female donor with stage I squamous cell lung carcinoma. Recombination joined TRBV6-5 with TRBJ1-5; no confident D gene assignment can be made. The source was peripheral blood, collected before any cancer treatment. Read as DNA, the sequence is TGTGCCAGCAGTGAAGTCGGAAATCAGCCCCAGCATTTT. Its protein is CASSEVGNQPQHF.